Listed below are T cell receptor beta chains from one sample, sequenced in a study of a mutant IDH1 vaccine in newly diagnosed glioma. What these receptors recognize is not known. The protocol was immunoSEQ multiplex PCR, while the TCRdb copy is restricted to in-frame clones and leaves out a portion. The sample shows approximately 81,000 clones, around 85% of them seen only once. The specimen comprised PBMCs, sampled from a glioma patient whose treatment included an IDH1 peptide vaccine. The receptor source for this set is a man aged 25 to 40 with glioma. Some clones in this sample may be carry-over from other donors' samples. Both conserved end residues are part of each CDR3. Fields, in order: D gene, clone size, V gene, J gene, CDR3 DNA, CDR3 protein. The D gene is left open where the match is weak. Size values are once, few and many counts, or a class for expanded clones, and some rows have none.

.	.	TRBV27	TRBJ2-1	TGTGCCAGCAGTAAACGTCAATCCGCCACCCTGAACTCCTACAATGAGCAGTTCTTC	CASSKRQSATLNSYNEQFF
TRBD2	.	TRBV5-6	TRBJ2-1	TGTGCCAGCAGCTTGTTGCTAGCGGGAGGTAATGAGCAGTTCTTC	CASSLLLAGGNEQFF
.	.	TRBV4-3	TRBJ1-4	TGCGCCAGCAGCCGAGTAGTGACGGCTGAAAAACTGTTTTTT	CASSRVVTAEKLFF
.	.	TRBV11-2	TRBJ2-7	TGTGCCAGCAGCTTAAACTTTAACAGGGAGGACGAGCAGTACTTC	CASSLNFNREDEQYF
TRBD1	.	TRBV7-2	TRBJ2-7	TGTGCCAGCAGCCCGACAGGGGACCCCTACGAGCAGTACTTC	CASSPTGDPYEQYF
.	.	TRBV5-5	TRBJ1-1	TGTGCCAGCAGCCCAAGAGGTCTCCAGAAAGCCACTGAAGCTTTCTTT	CASSPRGLQKATEAFF
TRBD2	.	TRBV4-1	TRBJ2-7	TGCGCCAGCAGCCCTCCTACAACTAGCGAACCTTACGAGCAGTACTTC	CASSPPTTSEPYEQYF
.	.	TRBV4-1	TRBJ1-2	TGCGCCAGCAGCCCCGAGGGCCCAATGAGGGGTGATGGCTACACCTTC	CASSPEGPMRGDGYTF
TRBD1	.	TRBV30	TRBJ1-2	TGTGCCTGGAGTGCAGTTACAGGGGGCGCAGGTTACACCTTC	CAWSAVTGGAGYTF
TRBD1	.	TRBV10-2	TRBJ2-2	TGCGCCAGCAGGACAGGGTCCAACACCGGGGAGCTGTTTTTT	CASRTGSNTGELFF
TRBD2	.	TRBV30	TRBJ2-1	TGTGCCTGGAGCCGGCTAGCGGGAGGGAACAATGAGCAGTTCTTC	CAWSRLAGGNNEQFF
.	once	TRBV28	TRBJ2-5	TGTGCCAGCAGAGCGTGGGACGAAGCTGTCCAAGAGACCCAGTACTTC	CASRAWDEAVQETQYF
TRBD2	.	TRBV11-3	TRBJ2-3	TGTGCCAGCAGCTTCGGGACTAGCGGGAGAACAGATACGCAGTATTTT	CASSFGTSGRTDTQYF
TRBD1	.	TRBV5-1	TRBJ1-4	TGCGCCAGCAGCAGCGGACAGGGATTAAATGAAAAACTGTTTTTT	CASSSGQGLNEKLFF
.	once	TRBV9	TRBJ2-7	TGTGCCAGCAGCGTCGCAGGGGACCCCACCTACGAGCAGTACTTC	CASSVAGDPTYEQYF
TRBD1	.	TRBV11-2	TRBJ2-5	TGTGCCAGCAGCGTCGACAGGGGGCTACAAGAGACCCAGTACTTC	CASSVDRGLQETQYF
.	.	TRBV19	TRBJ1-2	TGTGCCAGTAGTATTCGCGGGATCGGTGGCTACACCTTC	CASSIRGIGGYTF
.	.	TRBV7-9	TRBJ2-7	TGTGCCAGCAGCCCCCGGACTGTTAGCGAGCAGTACTTC	CASSPRTVSEQYF
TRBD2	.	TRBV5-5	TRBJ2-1	TGTGCCAGCAGCTTGCGTAGCGGGGGTCTTTACAATGAGCAGTTCTTC	CASSLRSGGLYNEQFF
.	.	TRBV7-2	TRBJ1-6	TGTGCCAGCAGCTTAGACATTTCACCCCTCCACTTT	CASSLDISPLHF
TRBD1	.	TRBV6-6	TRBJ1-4	TGTGCCAGCAGTTACTCTTTACGGGACAGGGGCTGTTTT	CASSYSLRDRGCF
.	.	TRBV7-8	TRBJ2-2	TGTTTAGTCGGCAGAGGAGGGCCCGGGGAGCTGTTTTTT	CLVGRGGPGELFF
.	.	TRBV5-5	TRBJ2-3	TGTGCCAGCAGGTTTATGGTACGGGTCGTGGGATCCGATACGCAGTATTTT	CASRFMVRVVGSDTQYF
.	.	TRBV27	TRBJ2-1	TGTGCCAGCAGTCATTACGGGAGTAATCTTGGCAATGAGCAGTTCTTC	CASSHYGSNLGNEQFF
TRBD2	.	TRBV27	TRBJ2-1	TGTGCCAGCAGTTTTACAGGGACTAGCGGCCTATACAATGAGCAGTTCTTC	CASSFTGTSGLYNEQFF
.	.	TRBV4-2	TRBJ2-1	TGTGCCAGCAGCCAAGACGTACCAAGCTCCTACAATGAGCAGTTCTTC	CASSQDVPSSYNEQFF